In its sample, the clone carrying this T cell receptor (beta chain) is medium-sized (0.01 to 0.1%). Its antigen is unidentified. General study results and limits: The TCR gene usage of tumor memory CD4+ T cells clustered together with blood and lymph node memory CD4+ cells and with lymph node naive CD4+ cells. Tumor-infiltrating Treg TCR alpha and beta sequences overlapped most with tumor naive CD4+ T cells, then blood naive.

Treg sorting used a CD4+CD25+CD127-/low gate. The CDR3 runs to 12 residues. CDR1 SGHTA and CDR2 FQGNSA come from the germline V gene. V gave up 5 bases and J gave up 0 bases, with 3 bases separating them. TCRdb redid the calling of the 5' RACE reads with MiXCR, one entry per CDR3 protein. The data contain about 11,000 distinct CDR3 sequences, approximately 17% of them singletons. This rearrangement joins TRBV7-2 to TRBJ2-3; no clear D gene. The sample taken for sequencing was Tregs sorted from a lymph node. The sequence was collected from a female donor with breast cancer. CDR3 DNA: TGTGCCAGCAGCCGGAGCACAGATACGCAGTATTTT. Its protein is CASSRSTDTQYF.